These T cell receptor beta chains were read from a single sample in a study of T-cell reconstitution after alpha-beta-depleted transplantation in children. TCRdb re-derived calls from the PCR reads in MiXCR, one entry per CDR3 protein. Altogether 81,000 or so distinct CDR3 sequences are present, about 16% being singletons, with the ten largest covering about 19%. Specimen: PBMCs, mostly from graft donor cells, collected 180 days after TCRalphabeta/CD19-depleted stem cell transplant. The receptors derive from a male patient between 2 and 10 years old who had a stem cell transplant for acute lymphoblastic leukemia, so the T cells may come from the graft donor. CDR3s include the opening cysteine and the closing phenylalanine or tryptophan. A D gene is named only where the DNA matches it firmly. Size is stated for part of the rows, as once, few or many counts, or as a class when the clone is expanded.

cdr3_nt: TGTGCCAGCAGCCCGGCGTACAGGGATGGCTACACCTTC
cdr3_aa: CASSPAYRDGYTF
j_call: TRBJ1-2
clone_size: many
d_call: NA
v_call: TRBV7-8

cdr3_nt: TGCAGCGTTGAAGATTCTGGCACGTACGAGCAGTACTTC
cdr3_aa: CSVEDSGTYEQYF
j_call: TRBJ2-7
clone_size: NA
d_call: NA
v_call: TRBV29-1

cdr3_nt: TGTGCCGGATCCTCTCAGGGTTCTGGGGCCAACGTCCTGACTTTC
cdr3_aa: CAGSSQGSGANVLTF
j_call: TRBJ2-6
clone_size: NA
d_call: NA
v_call: TRBV7-6

cdr3_nt: TGTGCCAGCAGCCGCCTTGGTGGTCTCTGGGATACGCAGTATTTT
cdr3_aa: CASSRLGGLWDTQYF
j_call: TRBJ2-3
clone_size: few
d_call: NA
v_call: TRBV7-2

cdr3_nt: TGTGCCAGCAGTTTTCCCCTTAATGAGCAGTTCTTC
cdr3_aa: CASSFPLNEQFF
j_call: TRBJ2-1
clone_size: NA
d_call: NA
v_call: TRBV28

cdr3_nt: TGTGCCAGCAGCCAACCCCGGGACCACTCTGGGGCCAACGTCCTGACTTTC
cdr3_aa: CASSQPRDHSGANVLTF
j_call: TRBJ2-6
clone_size: NA
d_call: NA
v_call: TRBV3-1

cdr3_nt: TGTGCCAGCAGACCCAATCTTGGGACGAACCTCAACACTGAAGCTTTCTTT
cdr3_aa: CASRPNLGTNLNTEAFF
j_call: TRBJ1-1
clone_size: many
d_call: NA
v_call: TRBV7-9

cdr3_nt: TGTGCCAGCAGCCAAGATCGGGCAGGGCAGTTCTTC
cdr3_aa: CASSQDRAGQFF
j_call: TRBJ2-1
clone_size: NA
d_call: NA
v_call: TRBV3-1

cdr3_nt: TGTGCCAGCTCACTCTCGGGCCGCCACCCCTATGGCTACACCTTC
cdr3_aa: CASSLSGRHPYGYTF
j_call: TRBJ1-2
clone_size: NA
d_call: NA
v_call: TRBV18

cdr3_nt: TGCAGTGCTAGAGGACAGGGGACTAACTACGAGCAGTACTTC
cdr3_aa: CSARGQGTNYEQYF
j_call: TRBJ2-7
clone_size: few
d_call: NA
v_call: TRBV20-1

cdr3_nt: TGTGCCAGCAGTGCCCTGACAGGGAAAACCTACAATGAGCAGTTCTTC
cdr3_aa: CASSALTGKTYNEQFF
j_call: TRBJ2-1
clone_size: NA
d_call: TRBD1
v_call: TRBV6-2/TRBV6-3

cdr3_nt: TGCAGCGTCGCCGACAGGGGGCAAAGAGGAGCCTATGGCTACACCTTC
cdr3_aa: CSVADRGQRGAYGYTF
j_call: TRBJ1-2
clone_size: NA
d_call: TRBD1
v_call: TRBV29-1

cdr3_nt: TGCGCCAGCAGCTTTTTCGTAATTGGGTCCTATAATTCACCCCTCCACTTT
cdr3_aa: CASSFFVIGSYNSPLHF
j_call: TRBJ1-6
clone_size: NA
d_call: NA
v_call: TRBV5-1

cdr3_nt: TGTGCCAGCAGCGTAGTGCAGGGGTACAATGAGCAGTTCTTC
cdr3_aa: CASSVVQGYNEQFF
j_call: TRBJ2-1
clone_size: few
d_call: NA
v_call: TRBV9

cdr3_nt: TGTGCCAGCAGCTTTAGTACTACCCAAGAGACCCAGTACTTC
cdr3_aa: CASSFSTTQETQYF
j_call: TRBJ2-5
clone_size: NA
d_call: NA
v_call: TRBV7-2

cdr3_nt: TGTGCCAGCAGTGTTTTCCTCGGGGGAACAGTAGACACCGGGGAGCTGTTTTTT
cdr3_aa: CASSVFLGGTVDTGELFF
j_call: TRBJ2-2
clone_size: few
d_call: NA
v_call: TRBV12-3/TRBV12-4

cdr3_nt: TGCGCCAGCAGCTTGGTTACAGGGGGTAACACCGGGGAGCTGTTTTTT
cdr3_aa: CASSLVTGGNTGELFF
j_call: TRBJ2-2
clone_size: few
d_call: TRBD1
v_call: TRBV5-1

cdr3_nt: TGCGCCAGCAGTAAGCGACAGGGCGATTCTGGGGCCAACGTCCTGACTTTC
cdr3_aa: CASSKRQGDSGANVLTF
j_call: TRBJ2-6
clone_size: NA
d_call: TRBD1
v_call: TRBV5-1

cdr3_nt: TGCGCCAGCAGCCTAGGACGGGTTGAAAAACTGTTTTTT
cdr3_aa: CASSLGRVEKLFF
j_call: TRBJ1-4
clone_size: few
d_call: NA
v_call: TRBV4-1

cdr3_nt: TGTGCCAGCACCCCAACTCCAGGACAGGGGCAGGTGGCTAATGAAAAACTGTTTTTT
cdr3_aa: CASTPTPGQGQVANEKLFF
j_call: TRBJ1-4
clone_size: NA
d_call: TRBD1
v_call: TRBV11-2

cdr3_nt: TGTGCCAGCAGCCAAGGAGGCACGGGCTCTAATGGAAAACTGTTTTTT
cdr3_aa: CASSQGGTGSNGKLFF
j_call: TRBJ1-4
clone_size: NA
d_call: NA
v_call: TRBV3-1

cdr3_nt: TGTGCCAGCTCCCAATGGGGGGGTGAGCAGTTCTTC
cdr3_aa: CASSQWGGEQFF
j_call: TRBJ2-1
clone_size: NA
d_call: TRBD2
v_call: TRBV7-2

cdr3_nt: TGCAGCGTTGATGGCCCTGAAGCTTTCTTT
cdr3_aa: CSVDGPEAFF
j_call: TRBJ1-1
clone_size: NA
d_call: NA
v_call: TRBV29-1

cdr3_nt: TGCGCCAGCAGCCTCGGGACAGGTCACAATGAGCAGTTCTTC
cdr3_aa: CASSLGTGHNEQFF
j_call: TRBJ2-1
clone_size: many
d_call: TRBD1
v_call: TRBV4-3

cdr3_nt: TGTGCCAGCAGTTGGACTAGCGGGGGCCTACACAATGAGCAGTTCTTC
cdr3_aa: CASSWTSGGLHNEQFF
j_call: TRBJ2-1
clone_size: NA
d_call: TRBD2
v_call: TRBV6-2/TRBV6-3

cdr3_nt: TGTGCCAGCAGCAAACAAGCGGGGGGCCCAACCCAGTACTTC
cdr3_aa: CASSKQAGGPTQYF
j_call: TRBJ2-4
clone_size: few
d_call: TRBD2
v_call: TRBV7-2

cdr3_nt: TGCGCCAGCAGTGGGATACAGGATATCGGCTATGGCTACACCTTC
cdr3_aa: CASSGIQDIGYGYTF
j_call: TRBJ1-2
clone_size: NA
d_call: NA
v_call: TRBV10-2

cdr3_nt: TGTGCCAGCAGCCCGTGGGCTAGCGGGGGCACCACTAGCACAGATACGCAGTATTTT
cdr3_aa: CASSPWASGGTTSTDTQYF
j_call: TRBJ2-3
clone_size: NA
d_call: TRBD2
v_call: TRBV11-1

cdr3_nt: TGTGCCAGCAGCTTTGGTCTACGGTCCACTGAAGCTTTCTTT
cdr3_aa: CASSFGLRSTEAFF
j_call: TRBJ1-1
clone_size: NA
d_call: NA
v_call: TRBV7-9

cdr3_nt: TGTGCCAGCAGCTTAACGACTAATGAAAAACTGTTTTTT
cdr3_aa: CASSLTTNEKLFF
j_call: TRBJ1-4
clone_size: NA
d_call: NA
v_call: TRBV5-4

cdr3_nt: TGTGCCTGGAGATCCTACAGGGGAATAACACCCCTCCACTTT
cdr3_aa: CAWRSYRGITPLHF
j_call: TRBJ1-6
clone_size: NA
d_call: TRBD1
v_call: TRBV30

cdr3_nt: TGCGCCAGCAGCTTGAACGTAGCAACTAATGAAAAACTGTTTTTT
cdr3_aa: CASSLNVATNEKLFF
j_call: TRBJ1-4
clone_size: NA
d_call: NA
v_call: TRBV5-1

cdr3_nt: TGTGCCAGCAGTTTTTCCCAGGGGGTGAGCAATGAGCAGTTCTTC
cdr3_aa: CASSFSQGVSNEQFF
j_call: TRBJ2-1
clone_size: NA
d_call: TRBD1
v_call: TRBV12-3/TRBV12-4

cdr3_nt: TGCAGTTCAAACTACAGGTCCTCCTACGAGCAGTACTTC
cdr3_aa: CSSNYRSSYEQYF
j_call: TRBJ2-7
clone_size: few
d_call: NA
v_call: TRBV20-1

cdr3_nt: TGTGCTAGTGGTTTCGGGAGCGACTTCTTCGGGGAGACCCAGTACTTC
cdr3_aa: CASGFGSDFFGETQYF
j_call: TRBJ2-5
clone_size: few
d_call: NA
v_call: TRBV12-5